This entry is about one T cell receptor beta chain. This specimen comes from a study of blood T cell repertoires in COVID-19. Study information: Acute and convalescent COVID-19 samples came from the United States, Italy and Spain.

Original data processing: Amplification of reference gene primers provided the estimated nucleated cell counts. TCRdb's table, derived via immunoSEQ multiplex PCR, lists solely in-frame clones and lacks some. From that table come the V and J calls and clone size; the DNA was used to work out D and trimming. Of tens of thousands of clones in the sample, over 80% were seen once. CDR1 and CDR2 (germline): SGHRS, YFSETQ. V lost 0 bases to trimming and J lost 5 bases, with 8 bases between them. The CDR3 runs to 13 residues. The receptor's source is a woman aged 80 or older with active or convalescent COVID-19. The rearrangement joins TRBV5-1 to TRBJ1-2, with D possibly matching TRBD1 (6 bases). Sample: peripheral blood. The CDR3 reads CASSLDGQYGYTF. The CDR3 DNA sequence: TGCGCCAGCAGCTTGGACGGACAGTATGGCTACACCTTC. Filled out from reference TRBV5-1 and TRBJ1-2, the complete variable domain reads KAGVTQTPRYLIKTRGQQVTLSCSPISGHRSVSWYQQTPGQGLQFLFEYFSETQRNKGNFPGRFSGRQFSNSRSEMNVSTLELGDSALYLCASSLDGQYGYTFGSGTRLTVV.